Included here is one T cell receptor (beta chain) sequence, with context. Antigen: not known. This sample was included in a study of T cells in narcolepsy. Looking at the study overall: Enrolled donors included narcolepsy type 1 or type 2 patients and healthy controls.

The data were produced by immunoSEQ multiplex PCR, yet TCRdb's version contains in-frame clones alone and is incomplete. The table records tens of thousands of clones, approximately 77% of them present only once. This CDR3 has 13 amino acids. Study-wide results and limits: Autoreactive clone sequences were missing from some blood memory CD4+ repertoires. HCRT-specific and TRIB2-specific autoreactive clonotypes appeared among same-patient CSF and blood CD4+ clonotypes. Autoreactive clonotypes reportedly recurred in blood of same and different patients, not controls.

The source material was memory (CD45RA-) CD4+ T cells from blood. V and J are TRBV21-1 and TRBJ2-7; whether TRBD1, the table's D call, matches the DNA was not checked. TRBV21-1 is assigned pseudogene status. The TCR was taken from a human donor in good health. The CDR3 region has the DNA TGTGCCAGCATTCGACAGGGAACCTACGAGCAGTACTTC. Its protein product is CASIRQGTYEQYF.